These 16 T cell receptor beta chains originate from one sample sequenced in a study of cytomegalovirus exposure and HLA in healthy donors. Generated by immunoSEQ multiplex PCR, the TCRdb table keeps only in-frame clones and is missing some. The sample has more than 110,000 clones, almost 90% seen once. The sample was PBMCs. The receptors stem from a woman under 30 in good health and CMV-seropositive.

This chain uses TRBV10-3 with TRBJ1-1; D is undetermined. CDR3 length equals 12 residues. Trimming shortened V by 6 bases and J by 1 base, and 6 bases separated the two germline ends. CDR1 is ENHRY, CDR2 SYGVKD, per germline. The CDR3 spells CAISDSNTEAFF. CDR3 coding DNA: TGTGCCATCAGCGACTCGAACACTGAAGCTTTCTTT.

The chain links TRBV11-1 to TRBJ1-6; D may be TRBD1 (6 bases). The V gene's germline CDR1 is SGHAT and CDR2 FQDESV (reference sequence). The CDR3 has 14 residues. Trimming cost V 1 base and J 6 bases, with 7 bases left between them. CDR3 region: CASSLVQGNSPLHF. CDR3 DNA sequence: TGTGCCAGCAGCTTAGTACAGGGTAATTCACCCCTCCACTTT.

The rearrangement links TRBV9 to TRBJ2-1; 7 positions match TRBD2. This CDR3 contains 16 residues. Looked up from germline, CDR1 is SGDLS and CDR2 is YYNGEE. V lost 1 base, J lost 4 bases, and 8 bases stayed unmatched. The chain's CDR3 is CASSVMGDYRYNEQFF. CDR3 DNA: TGTGCCAGCAGCGTAATGGGGGACTACCGGTACAATGAGCAGTTCTTC.

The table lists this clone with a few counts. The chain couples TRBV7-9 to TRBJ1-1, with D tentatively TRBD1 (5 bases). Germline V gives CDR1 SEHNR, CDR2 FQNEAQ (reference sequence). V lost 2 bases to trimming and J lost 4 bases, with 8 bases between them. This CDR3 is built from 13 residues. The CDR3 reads CASSLQGFTEAFF. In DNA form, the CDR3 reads TGTGCCAGCAGCTTACAGGGTTTCACTGAAGCTTTCTTT.

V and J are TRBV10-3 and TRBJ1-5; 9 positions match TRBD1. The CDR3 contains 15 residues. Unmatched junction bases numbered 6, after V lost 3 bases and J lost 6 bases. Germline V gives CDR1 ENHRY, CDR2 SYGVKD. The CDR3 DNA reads TGTGCCATCAGTGACACAGGGGGCTTAGGTCAGCCCCAGCATTTT. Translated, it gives CAISDTGGLGQPQHF.

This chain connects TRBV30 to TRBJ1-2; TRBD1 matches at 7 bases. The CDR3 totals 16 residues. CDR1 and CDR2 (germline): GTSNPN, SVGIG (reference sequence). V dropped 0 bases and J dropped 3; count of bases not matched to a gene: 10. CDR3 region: CAWSVRRDSRHYGYTF. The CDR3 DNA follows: TGTGCCTGGAGTGTACGACGGGACAGCCGACACTATGGCTACACCTTC.

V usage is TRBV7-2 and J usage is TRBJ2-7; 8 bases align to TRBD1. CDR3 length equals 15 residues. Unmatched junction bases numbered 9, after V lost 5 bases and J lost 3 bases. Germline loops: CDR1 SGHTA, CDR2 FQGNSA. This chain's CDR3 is CASSPSGTGLYEQYF. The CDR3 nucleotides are TGTGCCAGCAGCCCATCCGGGACAGGCCTCTACGAGCAGTACTTC.

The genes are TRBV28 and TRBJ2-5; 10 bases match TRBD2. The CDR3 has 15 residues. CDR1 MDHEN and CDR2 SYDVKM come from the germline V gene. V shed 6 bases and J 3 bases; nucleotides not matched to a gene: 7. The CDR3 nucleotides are TGTGCCAGCAGGCCAACTAGCGGGAAGAAAGAGACCCAGTACTTC. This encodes CASRPTSGKKETQYF.

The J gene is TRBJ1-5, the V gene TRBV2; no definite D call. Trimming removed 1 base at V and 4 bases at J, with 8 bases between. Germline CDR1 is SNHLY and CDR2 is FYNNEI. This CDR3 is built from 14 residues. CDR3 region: CASSEVAENQPQHF. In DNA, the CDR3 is TGTGCCAGCAGTGAAGTTGCGGAAAATCAGCCCCAGCATTTT.

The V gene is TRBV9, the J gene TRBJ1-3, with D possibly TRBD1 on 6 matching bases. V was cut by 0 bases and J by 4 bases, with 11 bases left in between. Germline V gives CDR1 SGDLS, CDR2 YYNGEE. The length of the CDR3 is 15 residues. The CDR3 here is CASSVAQGSGNTIYF. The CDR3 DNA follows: TGTGCCAGCAGCGTAGCGCAGGGGTCAGGAAACACCATATATTTT.

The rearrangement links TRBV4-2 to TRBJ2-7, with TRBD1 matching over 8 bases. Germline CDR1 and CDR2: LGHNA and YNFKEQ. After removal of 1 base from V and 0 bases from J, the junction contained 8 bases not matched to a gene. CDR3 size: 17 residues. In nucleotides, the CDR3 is TGTGCCAGCAGCCAAGGCCCCAGACAGGGGAGCTCCTACGAGCAGTACTTC. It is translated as CASSQGPRQGSSYEQYF.

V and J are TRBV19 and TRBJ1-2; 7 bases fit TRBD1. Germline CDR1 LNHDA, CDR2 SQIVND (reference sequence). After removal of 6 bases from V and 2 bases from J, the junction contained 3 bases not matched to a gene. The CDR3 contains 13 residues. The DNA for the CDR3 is TGTGCCAGTAGGTCAGGGGGAAACTATGGCTACACCTTC. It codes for CASRSGGNYGYTF.

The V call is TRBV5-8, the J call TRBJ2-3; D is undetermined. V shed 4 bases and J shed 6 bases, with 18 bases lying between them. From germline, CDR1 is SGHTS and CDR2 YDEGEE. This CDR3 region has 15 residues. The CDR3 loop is CASSPKRRLSDTQYF. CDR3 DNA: TGTGCCAGCAGCCCAAAGAGGCGTTTGTCGGATACGCAGTATTTT.

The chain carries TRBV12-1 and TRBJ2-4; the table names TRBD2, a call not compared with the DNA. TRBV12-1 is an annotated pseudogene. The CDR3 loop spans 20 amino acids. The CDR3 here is CASSLVIPNELESGKNIQYF. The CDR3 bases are TGTGCCAGCAGCCTCGTGATACCTAATGAATTGGAAAGCGGCAAAAACATTCAGTACTTC.

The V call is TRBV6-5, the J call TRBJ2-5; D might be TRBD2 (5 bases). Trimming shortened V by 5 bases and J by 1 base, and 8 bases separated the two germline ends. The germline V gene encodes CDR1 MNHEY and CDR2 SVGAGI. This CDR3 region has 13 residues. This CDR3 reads CASSERPQETQYF. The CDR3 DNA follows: TGTGCCAGCAGTGAGCGGCCCCAAGAGACCCAGTACTTC.

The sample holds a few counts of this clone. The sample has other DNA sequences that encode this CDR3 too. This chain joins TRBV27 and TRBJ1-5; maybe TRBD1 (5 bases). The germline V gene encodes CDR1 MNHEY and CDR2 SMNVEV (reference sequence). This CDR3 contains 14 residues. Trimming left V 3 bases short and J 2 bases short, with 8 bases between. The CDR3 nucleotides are TGTGCCAGCAGTTTGGGAGGGGGCAATCAGCCCCAGCATTTT. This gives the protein CASSLGGGNQPQHF.